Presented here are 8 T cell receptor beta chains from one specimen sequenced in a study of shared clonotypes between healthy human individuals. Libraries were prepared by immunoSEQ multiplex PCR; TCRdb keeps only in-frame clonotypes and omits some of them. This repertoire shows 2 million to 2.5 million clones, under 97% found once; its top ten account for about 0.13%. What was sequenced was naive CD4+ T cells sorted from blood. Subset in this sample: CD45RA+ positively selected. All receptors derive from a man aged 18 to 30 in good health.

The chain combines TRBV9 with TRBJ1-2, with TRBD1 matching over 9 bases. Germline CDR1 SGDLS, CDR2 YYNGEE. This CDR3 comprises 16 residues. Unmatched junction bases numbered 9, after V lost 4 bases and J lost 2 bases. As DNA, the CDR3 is TGTGCCAGCAGCAGAAATACCGGGACAGGGAACTATGGCTACACCTTC. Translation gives CASSRNTGTGNYGYTF.

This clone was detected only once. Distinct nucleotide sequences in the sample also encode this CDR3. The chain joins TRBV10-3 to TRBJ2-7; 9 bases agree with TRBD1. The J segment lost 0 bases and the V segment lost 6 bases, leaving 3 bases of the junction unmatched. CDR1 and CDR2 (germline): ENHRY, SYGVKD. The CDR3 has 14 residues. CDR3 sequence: CAISGTGTSYEQYF. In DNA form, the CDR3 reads TGTGCCATCAGCGGGACAGGGACCTCCTACGAGCAGTACTTC.

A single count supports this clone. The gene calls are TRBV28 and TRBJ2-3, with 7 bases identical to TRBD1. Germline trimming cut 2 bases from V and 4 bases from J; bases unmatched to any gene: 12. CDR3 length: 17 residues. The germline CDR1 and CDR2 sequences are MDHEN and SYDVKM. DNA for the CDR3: TGTGCCAGCAGTTTACATGGGGTTGACAGGGCCGCAGATACGCAGTATTTT. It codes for CASSLHGVDRAADTQYF.

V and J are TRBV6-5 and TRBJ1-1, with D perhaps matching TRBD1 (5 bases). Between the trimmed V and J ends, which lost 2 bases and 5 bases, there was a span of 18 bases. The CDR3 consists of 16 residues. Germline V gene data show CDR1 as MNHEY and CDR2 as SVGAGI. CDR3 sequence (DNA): TGTGCCAGCAGTTACCTGAGTGGGGGTGATAGGACTGAAGCTTTCTTT. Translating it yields CASSYLSGGDRTEAFF.

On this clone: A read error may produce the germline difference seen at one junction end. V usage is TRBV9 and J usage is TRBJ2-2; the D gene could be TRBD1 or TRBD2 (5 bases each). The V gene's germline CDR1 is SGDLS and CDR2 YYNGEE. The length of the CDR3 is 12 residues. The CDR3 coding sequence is TGTGCCAGCAGCGTAGTTGGGGGAGTGCCCCTCTTT. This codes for CASSVVGGVPLF.

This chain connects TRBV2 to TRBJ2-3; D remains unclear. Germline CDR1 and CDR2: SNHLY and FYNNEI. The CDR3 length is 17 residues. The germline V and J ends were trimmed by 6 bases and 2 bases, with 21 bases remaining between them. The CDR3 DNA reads TGTGCCAGCAGGCATCACGGTTCCTTACAGCTCACAGATACGCAGTATTTT. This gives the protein CASRHHGSLQLTDTQYF.

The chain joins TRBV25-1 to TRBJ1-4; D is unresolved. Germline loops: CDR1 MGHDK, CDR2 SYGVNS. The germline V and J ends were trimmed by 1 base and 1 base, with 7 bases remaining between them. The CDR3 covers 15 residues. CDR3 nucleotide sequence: TGTGCCAGCAGTGAATCCCGACTAACTAATGAAAAACTGTTTTTT. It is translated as CASSESRLTNEKLFF.

CDR3 loop: CAWSADTNNEKLFF. The CDR3 region has the DNA TGTGCCTGGAGTGCGGACACGAATAATGAAAAACTGTTTTTT. The chain combines TRBV30 with TRBJ1-4, with D maybe TRBD1 (5 bases). The CDR3 is 14 residues long. CDR1 and CDR2 from the germline V gene are GTSNPN and SVGIG (reference sequence). V was clipped by 1 base and J by 4 bases, with 10 bases between them.